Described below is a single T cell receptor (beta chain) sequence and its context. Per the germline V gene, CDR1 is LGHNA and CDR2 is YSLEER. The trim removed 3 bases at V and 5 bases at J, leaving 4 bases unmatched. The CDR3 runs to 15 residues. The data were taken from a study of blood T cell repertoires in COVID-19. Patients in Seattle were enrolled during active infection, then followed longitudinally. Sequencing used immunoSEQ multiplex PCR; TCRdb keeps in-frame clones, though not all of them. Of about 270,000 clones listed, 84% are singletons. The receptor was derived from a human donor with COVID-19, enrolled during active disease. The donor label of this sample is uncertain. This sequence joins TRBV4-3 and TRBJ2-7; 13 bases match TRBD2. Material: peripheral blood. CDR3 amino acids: CASSQGLAGWDEQYF. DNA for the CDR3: TGCGCCAGCAGCCAGGGACTAGCGGGATGGGACGAGCAGTACTTC.